The 19 T cell receptor beta chains listed next were all sequenced from one sample in a study of CD8 T cells in Susac syndrome. When the RNA was reverse transcribed, random hexamers were used with an input of roughly 0.45 to 1 ug. TCRdb ran MiXCR on the immunoSEQ multiplex PCR reads and lists one entry per CDR3 protein. Here the sample spans 150,000 to 200,000 distinct CDR3 sequences, roughly 93% being singletons. Sequenced sample: CD4+ T cells from PBMCs. The receptors here all came from a human donor in good health.

V gene TRBV15 combines with J gene TRBJ2-1; D is perhaps TRBD1 (5 bases). The CDR3 is 11 amino acids. The V gene lost 3 bases and the J gene lost 13 bases, with 10 bases spanning the gap. The germline V gene encodes CDR1 LNHNV and CDR2 YYDKDF (reference sequence). CDR3 sequence (DNA): TGTGCCACCAGCAGTGAAGGGGCACAGTTCTTC. This codes for CATSSEGAQFF.

This clonotype was seen just once. The V call is TRBV18, the J call TRBJ2-3; 10 bases line up with TRBD2. The CDR3 contains 16 residues. J gave up 4 bases and V 0 bases, and 4 bases lay outside the gene matches. Looked up from germline, CDR1 is KGHSH and CDR2 is LQKENI. CDR3 sequence reads: CASSPPGSGGSDTQYF. CDR3 nucleotide sequence: TGTGCCAGCTCACCACCCGGTAGCGGGGGGTCAGATACGCAGTATTTT.

This sequence joins TRBV5-1 and TRBJ1-6, with 12 bases identical to TRBD1. This CDR3 is built from 16 residues. Germline loops: CDR1 SGHRS, CDR2 YFSETQ. V gave up 4 bases and J gave up 10 bases; unmatched junction bases: 9. CDR3 DNA: TGCGCCAGCAGCACGGGACAGGGGGCATTCGGGTCACCCCTCCACTTT. It specifies CASSTGQGAFGSPLHF.

This chain links TRBV7-9 with TRBJ1-4; 7 nucleotides line up with TRBD1. CDR1 and CDR2 from the germline V gene are SEHNR and FQNEAQ (reference sequence). This CDR3 spans 17 amino acids. The V segment lost 5 bases and the J segment 8 bases; nucleotides outside the gene matches: 17. CDR3 coding DNA: TGTGCCAGCAGCGAGAGCCCAAGGACAGGAAAAGTGGAAAAACTGTTTTTT. Amino acids: CASSESPRTGKVEKLFF.

The chain carries TRBV20-1 and TRBJ2-7; perhaps D is TRBD1 or TRBD2 (5 bases each). Trimming took 0 bases from V and 7 from J, leaving 16 bases between them. There are 14 residues in the CDR3. Germline V gene lookup returns CDR1 DFQATT and CDR2 SNEGSKA (reference sequence). The CDR3 coding sequence is TGCAGTGCTAGAGATGAGGCTGGGACGGATGAGCAGTACTTC. It encodes CSARDEAGTDEQYF.

V usage is TRBV30 and J usage is TRBJ1-3; 8 bases line up with TRBD1. J was trimmed by 3 bases and V by 2 bases; bases with no gene match: 9. The CDR3 extends over 16 amino acids. Germline V CDR1 and CDR2: GTSNPN, SVGIG (reference sequence). CDR3 loop: CAWSRLQGAGGNTIYF. The CDR3 nucleotides are TGTGCCTGGAGTAGGCTGCAGGGGGCAGGTGGAAACACCATATATTTT.

The chain couples TRBV29-1 to TRBJ2-5; 8 bases agree with TRBD1. The trim removed 6 bases at V and 5 bases at J, leaving 11 bases unmatched. The CDR3 has 14 amino acids. Germline assignment: CDR1 SQVTM and CDR2 ANQGSEA. The CDR3 DNA reads TGCAGCGTGGACCGACAGGGGCGAAAGGAGACCCAGTACTTC. Its protein product is CSVDRQGRKETQYF.

The rearrangement uses TRBV2 and TRBJ1-3, with no clear D. With 6 bases removed from V and 0 bases from J, the gap between germline ends came to 12 bases. The CDR3 has 15 residues. CDR1 is SNHLY, CDR2 FYNNEI, per germline. The CDR3 is CASSYRANSGNTIYF. DNA of the CDR3: TGTGCCAGCAGCTATAGGGCCAACTCTGGAAACACCATATATTTT.

CDR3 bases: TGTGCCATCAGGGCCCCGAACACTGAAGCTTTCTTT. It codes for CAIRAPNTEAFF. This chain links TRBV10-3 with TRBJ1-1; D not resolved. The V gene lost 6 bases and the J gene lost 1 base, with 6 bases spanning the gap. Germline lookup yields CDR1 ENHRY and CDR2 SYGVKD. The CDR3 runs 12 residues.

CDR3 DNA: TGCAGTGCTCAAGAGGAGACCCAGTACTTC. Translation: CSAQEETQYF. The V gene is TRBV20-1, the J gene TRBJ2-5; D unclear. Germline V gene data show CDR1 as DFQATT and CDR2 as SNEGSKA (reference sequence). The ends were cut back, 5 bases at V and 5 bases at J, with 6 bases in the middle. The CDR3 has 10 amino acids.

This clonotype was observed a single time. The chain joins TRBV7-2 to TRBJ1-2, with 8 bases fitting TRBD1. Germline V lookup: CDR1 SGHTA, CDR2 FQGNSA. This CDR3 contains 15 residues. V lost 1 base and J lost 3; bases outside the gene matches: 4. CDR3: CASSLVAGGDYGYTF. CDR3 sequence (DNA): TGTGCCAGCAGCTTAGTTGCAGGGGGCGACTATGGCTACACCTTC. Complete variable domain (other parts from reference TRBV7-2 and TRBJ1-2): GAGVSQSPSNKVTEKGKDVELRCDPISGHTALYWYRQSLGQGLEFLIYFQGNSAPDKSGLPSDRFSAERTGGSVSTLTIQRTQQEDSAVYLCASSLVAGGDYGYTFGSGTRLTVV.

The chain joins TRBV5-1 to TRBJ1-1, with D maybe TRBD1 (6 bases). V was clipped by 6 bases and J by 1 base, with 13 bases between them. Germline lookup yields CDR1 SGHRS and CDR2 YFSETQ. This CDR3 spans 14 amino acids. For the CDR3, the DNA is TGCGCCAGCACCGACAGGACAGAGAACACTGAAGCTTTCTTT. This translates into CASTDRTENTEAFF.

The J gene is TRBJ2-2, the V gene TRBV15; D may correspond to TRBD1 or TRBD2 (5 bases each). The CDR3 runs to 18 residues. Trimming took off 8 bases at V and 7 bases at J, with 29 bases between the two ends. Per germline, CDR1 LNHNV and CDR2 YYDKDF (reference sequence). The CDR3 nucleotides read TGTGCCACCCTTTATGCCTCCGGGACCCCAGTAAGGGTCGGGGAGCTGTTTTTT. Translation gives CATLYASGTPVRVGELFF.

This chain joins TRBV3-1 and TRBJ2-2, with unresolved D. Germline-derived CDR1 and CDR2 are LGHDT and YNNKEL (reference sequence). V was pared by 5 bases and J by 1 base, with 8 bases between. CDR3 length: 14 amino acids. The CDR3 is CASSFQLNTGELFF. CDR3 coding DNA: TGTGCCAGCAGCTTTCAGCTGAACACCGGGGAGCTGTTTTTT.

This clonotype was detected only once. The gene calls are TRBV6-5 and TRBJ2-2, with 7 bases lining up with TRBD2. The CDR3 has 16 amino acids. The germline V gene has CDR1 MNHEY and CDR2 SVGAGI. With 0 bases clipped from V and 0 bases from J, the junction kept 1 base outside the gene matches. The CDR3 DNA follows: TGTGCCAGCAGTTACTCGGGGGGGGCGAACACCGGGGAGCTGTTTTTT. It yields the protein CASSYSGGANTGELFF.

The CDR3 is CASSFQPGNTEAFF. Here the CDR3 DNA reads TGCGCCAGCAGCTTCCAGCCGGGGAACACTGAAGCTTTCTTT. The rearrangement joins TRBV5-1 to TRBJ1-1; D is ambiguous. Germline CDR1 SGHRS, CDR2 YFSETQ. The length of the CDR3 is 14 residues. The germline V and J ends were trimmed by 2 bases and 1 base, with 9 bases remaining between them.

The chain combines TRBV29-1 with TRBJ2-3, with D possibly called TRBD1 or TRBD2 (5 bases each). V was shortened by 5 bases and J by 5 bases, with 17 bases between the two germline ends. CDR1 is SQVTM, CDR2 ANQGSEA, per germline. The CDR3 covers 14 residues. The CDR3 region is CSVSSESGGDTQYF. DNA of the CDR3: TGCAGCGTTTCCTCGGAATCTGGGGGAGATACGCAGTATTTT.

The genes are TRBV5-8 and TRBJ2-5; 8 bases match TRBD2. Germline CDR1 and CDR2: SGHTS and YDEGEE. This CDR3 contains 13 residues. The V and J ends lost 9 bases and 6 bases, in that order; junction bases with no gene match: 10. DNA for the CDR3: TGTGCCAACAGACCGACGGGGGGGCAGACCCAGTACTTC. Translation: CANRPTGGQTQYF.

This chain joins TRBV29-1 and TRBJ1-2; 7 nucleotides agree with TRBD1. This CDR3 is built from 11 residues. Germline lookup yields CDR1 SQVTM and CDR2 ANQGSEA. The V gene end was trimmed by 6 bases and the J gene end by 7 bases; junction bases not matched to a gene: 5. Here the CDR3 DNA reads TGCAGCGTCGAACAGGGGTTTGGCTACACCTTC. This encodes CSVEQGFGYTF.